This T cell receptor (beta chain) was identified in a study of T cells in lung cancer brain metastases. Trimming left V 1 base short and J 5 bases short, with 4 bases between. This CDR3 spans 12 amino acids. The germline V gene has CDR1 SGHDT and CDR2 YYEEEE. The protocol was immunoSEQ multiplex PCR, while the TCRdb copy is restricted to in-frame clones and leaves out a portion. The sample yields several thousand clones, 75% to 90% seen once. The sample was tumor tissue from the primary lung tumor. This TCR was recovered from a middle-aged man with non-small cell lung cancer. This chain connects TRBV5-6 to TRBJ1-5; D call uncertain. CDR3 nucleotides: TGTGCCAGCAGCTTGAGGTATCAGCCCCAGCATTTT. Translated, it gives CASSLRYQPQHF.